This T cell receptor (beta chain) derives from a study of CD8+CD57+ T cells in acquired aplastic anemia. General observations from the study: Patients and controls were not found to differ significantly in CD8+ Simpson's diversity.

Looked up from germline, CDR1 is SNHLY and CDR2 is FYNNEI. V was trimmed by 8 bases and J by 1 base, leaving 11 bases between them. The CDR3 covers 13 residues. Researchers used genomic DNA as the template to profile TCR beta VDJ and CDR3. TCRdb analysed the reads with MiXCR anew, one entry per CDR3 protein. The data hold fewer than 200,000 distinct CDR3 sequences, with about three fifths observed a single time. This clonotype has more than one count but fewer than ten. As yet, its antigen is unknown. The source is a human donor in good health. The genes are TRBV2 and TRBJ1-1; D is unclear. Sequencing was carried out using sorted CD4+, CD8+, or CD8+CD57+ T cells (not recorded which) from PBMCs. CDR3: CASSPEGNTEAFF. CDR3 DNA: TGTGCCAGCTCCCCGGAGGGGAACACTGAAGCTTTCTTT.